Listed below are T cell receptor beta chains from one sample, sequenced in a study of shared T cell receptors in the human thymus. The protocol was immunoSEQ multiplex PCR, while the TCRdb copy is restricted to in-frame clones and leaves out a portion. This repertoire shows some 400,000 clones, approximately 95% found once; its top ten account for about 0.02%. Sequenced input: thymocytes. The receptor source for this set is a human donor. CDR3s include the opening cysteine and the closing phenylalanine or tryptophan. A D gene is named only where the DNA matches it firmly. Some rows have no size entry. The others give once, few or many, or a class for an expanded clone.

V	size	J	length	D	CDR3	DNA
TRBV2	.	TRBJ2-1	18	TRBD2	CASSEGTSGGRRTNEQFF	TGTGCCAGCAGTGAGGGGACTAGCGGGGGTCGACGGACTAATGAGCAGTTCTTC
TRBV7-2	few	TRBJ1-5	14	.	CASSSGRNNQPQHF	TGTGCCAGCAGCTCAGGACGGAACAATCAGCCCCAGCATTTT
TRBV28	.	TRBJ1-4	17	.	CASSFPWERGGNEKLFF	TGTGCCAGCAGTTTCCCCTGGGAACGGGGCGGGAATGAAAAACTGTTTTTT
TRBV19	.	TRBJ2-3	17	TRBD2	CASSMPPGGSRLYTQYF	TGTGCCAGTAGTATGCCCCCGGGCGGGAGCCGGTTATATACGCAGTATTTT
TRBV9	.	TRBJ2-2	16	.	CASSVGRRTGTGELFF	TGTGCCAGCAGCGTAGGTAGGAGAACGGGCACCGGGGAGCTGTTTTTT
TRBV15	.	TRBJ1-5	17	.	CATSSVNHLESNQPQHF	TGTGCCACCAGCAGTGTGAACCATTTAGAGAGCAATCAGCCCCAGCATTTT
TRBV7-9	.	TRBJ1-2	15	TRBD1	CASSARSQGAYGYTF	TGTGCCAGCAGCGCCCGGAGCCAGGGGGCCTATGGCTACACCTTC
TRBV5-1	.	TRBJ1-5	17	.	CASSRSPSDRSNQPQHF	TGCGCCAGCAGCCGATCTCCTTCAGACAGAAGCAATCAGCCCCAGCATTTT
TRBV14	.	TRBJ2-5	18	TRBD2	CASSHKRLPSGREETQYF	TGTGCCAGCAGCCACAAACGCCTTCCTAGCGGGAGGGAGGAGACCCAGTACTTC
TRBV14	.	TRBJ2-7	12	.	CASSSRDPEQYF	TGTGCCAGCAGCTCCCGGGACCCCGAGCAGTACTTC
TRBV4-1	.	TRBJ2-1	10	.	CARGTREQFF	TGCGCCAGGGGGACCCGCGAGCAGTTCTTC
TRBV27	.	TRBJ2-1	16	TRBD2	CASSGSSGSRRDEQFF	TGTGCCAGCAGTGGGAGTAGCGGGAGTCGTAGGGATGAGCAGTTCTTC
TRBV6-5	.	TRBJ2-7	14	TRBD1	CASSRGQGPYEQYF	TGTGCCAGCAGTCGCGGACAGGGCCCCTACGAGCAGTACTTC
TRBV6-5	.	TRBJ1-1	14	.	CASRMDGMNTEAFF	TGTGCCAGCAGGATGGACGGTATGAACACTGAAGCTTTCTTT
TRBV25-1	once	TRBJ2-7	12	.	CASSESGDEQYF	TGTGCCAGCAGTGAATCCGGGGACGAGCAGTACTTC
TRBV29-1	.	TRBJ1-5	14	.	CSVATGLADQPQHF	TGCAGCGTTGCAACAGGGCTAGCGGATCAGCCCCAGCATTTT
TRBV27	.	TRBJ2-7	14	.	CASSPFRTAYEQYF	TGTGCCAGCAGTCCCTTTAGGACAGCCTACGAGCAGTACTTC
TRBV27	.	TRBJ1-2	17	.	CASSLGSQDPDLYGYTF	TGTGCCAGCAGTCTGGGGTCGCAGGACCCGGACTTATATGGCTACACCTTC
TRBV11-2	once	TRBJ2-2	17	.	CASSARAETANTGELFF	TGTGCCAGCAGCGCCAGAGCCGAAACAGCGAACACCGGGGAGCTGTTTTTT
TRBV5-1	.	TRBJ2-5	11	.	CASSLGGTQYF	TGCGCCAGCAGCTTGGGGGGGACCCAGTACTTC
TRBV5-4	.	TRBJ2-1	15	TRBD2	CASGPPVAGYNEQFF	TGTGCCAGCGGCCCCCCGGTAGCGGGCTACAATGAGCAGTTCTTC
TRBV19	.	TRBJ2-2	15	.	CASMGVPVETGELFF	TGTGCCAGTATGGGGGTCCCAGTTGAGACCGGGGAGCTGTTTTTT
TRBV28	.	TRBJ2-7	12	.	CASSPLNYEQYF	TGTGCCAGCAGCCCGCTTAACTACGAGCAGTACTTC
TRBV5-4	.	TRBJ2-3	18	.	CASSSRLGEEGGADTQYF	TGTGCCAGCAGCTCTCGTTTGGGGGAGGAAGGGGGCGCAGATACGCAGTATTTT
TRBV10-1	.	TRBJ2-3	16	TRBD2	CASSEPGTSRTDTQYF	TGCGCCAGCAGTGAGCCCGGGACTAGCCGCACAGATACGCAGTATTTT